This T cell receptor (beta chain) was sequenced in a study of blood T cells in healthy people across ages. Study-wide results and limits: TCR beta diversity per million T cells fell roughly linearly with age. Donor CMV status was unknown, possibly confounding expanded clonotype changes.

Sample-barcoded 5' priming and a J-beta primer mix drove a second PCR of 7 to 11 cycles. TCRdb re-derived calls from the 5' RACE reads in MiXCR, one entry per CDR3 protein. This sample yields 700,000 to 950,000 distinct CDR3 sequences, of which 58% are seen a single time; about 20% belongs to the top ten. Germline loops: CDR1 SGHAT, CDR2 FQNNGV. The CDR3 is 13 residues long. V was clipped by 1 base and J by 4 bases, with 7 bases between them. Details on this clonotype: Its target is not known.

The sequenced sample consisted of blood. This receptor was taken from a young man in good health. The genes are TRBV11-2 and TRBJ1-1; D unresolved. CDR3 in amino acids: CASSLGASTEAFF. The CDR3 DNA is TGTGCCAGCAGCTTAGGGGCATCCACTGAAGCTTTCTTT.